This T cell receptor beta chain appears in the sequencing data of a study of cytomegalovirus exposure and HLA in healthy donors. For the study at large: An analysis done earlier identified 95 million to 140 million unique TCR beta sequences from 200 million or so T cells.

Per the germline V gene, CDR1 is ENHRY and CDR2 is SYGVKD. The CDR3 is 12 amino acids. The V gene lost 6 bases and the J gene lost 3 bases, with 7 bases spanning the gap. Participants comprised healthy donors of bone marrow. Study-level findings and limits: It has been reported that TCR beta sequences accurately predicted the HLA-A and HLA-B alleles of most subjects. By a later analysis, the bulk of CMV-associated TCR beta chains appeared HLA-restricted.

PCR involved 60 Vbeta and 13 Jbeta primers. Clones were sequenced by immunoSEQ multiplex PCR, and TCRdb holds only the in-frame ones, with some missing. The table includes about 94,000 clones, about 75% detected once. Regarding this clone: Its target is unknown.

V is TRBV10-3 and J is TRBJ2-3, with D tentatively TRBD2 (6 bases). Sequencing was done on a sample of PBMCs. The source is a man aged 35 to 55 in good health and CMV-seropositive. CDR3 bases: TGTGCCATCAGGGGGGGAACAGATACGCAGTATTTT. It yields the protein CAIRGGTDTQYF.